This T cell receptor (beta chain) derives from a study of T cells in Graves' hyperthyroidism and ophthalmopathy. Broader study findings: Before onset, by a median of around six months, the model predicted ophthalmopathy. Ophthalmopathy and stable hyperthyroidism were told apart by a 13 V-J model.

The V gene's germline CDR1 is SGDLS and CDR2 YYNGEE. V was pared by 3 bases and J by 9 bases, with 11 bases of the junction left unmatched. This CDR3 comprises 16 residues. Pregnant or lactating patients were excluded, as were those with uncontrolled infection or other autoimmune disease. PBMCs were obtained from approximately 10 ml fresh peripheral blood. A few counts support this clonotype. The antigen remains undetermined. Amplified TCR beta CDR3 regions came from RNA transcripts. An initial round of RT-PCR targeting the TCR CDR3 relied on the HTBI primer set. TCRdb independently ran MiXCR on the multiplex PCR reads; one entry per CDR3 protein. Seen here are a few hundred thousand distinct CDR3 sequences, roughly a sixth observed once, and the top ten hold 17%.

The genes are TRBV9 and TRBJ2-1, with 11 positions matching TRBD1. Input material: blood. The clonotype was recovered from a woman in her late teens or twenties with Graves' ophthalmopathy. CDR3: CASSGTGQGVLGEQFF. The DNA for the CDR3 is TGTGCCAGCAGCGGTACGGGACAGGGGGTTCTTGGTGAGCAGTTCTTC.